Presented here are 10 T cell receptor beta chains from one specimen sequenced in a study of shared clonotypes between healthy human individuals. Generated by immunoSEQ multiplex PCR, the TCRdb table keeps only in-frame clones and is missing some. The sample records over a million clones, more than 95% being singletons. The material sequenced was naive CD4+ T cells sorted from blood. The subset denotes: CD45RA+ positively selected. These receptors were collected from a man younger than 40 in good health.

J is TRBJ2-1 and V is TRBV28, with TRBD2 as a possible D gene (5 bases). The CDR3 extends over 15 amino acids. The ends were cut back, 4 bases at V and 13 bases at J, with 23 bases in the middle. CDR1 is MDHEN and CDR2 is SYDVKM in the germline V gene. The DNA of the CDR3 is TGTGCCAGCAGTTCAACCAACCCCATAATAGAGGGCCAGTTCTTC. Amino acids: CASSSTNPIIEGQFF. The whole variable domain, filled in from reference TRBV28 and TRBJ2-1, reads DVKVTQSSRYLVKRTGEKVFLECVQDMDHENMFWYRQDPGLGLRLIYFSYDVKMKEKGDIPEGYSVSREKKERFSLILESASTNQTSMYLCASSSTNPIIEGQFFGPGTRLTVL.

The rearrangement links TRBV5-4 to TRBJ2-7; 7 bases map to TRBD2. The CDR3 has 14 residues. Looked up from germline, CDR1 is SGHNT and CDR2 is YYREEE (reference sequence). Trimming at V came to 2 bases and at J to 1 base, leaving 3 bases not matched to a gene. The CDR3 sequence is CASSFGGGSYEQYF. CDR3 DNA: TGTGCCAGCAGCTTTGGGGGGGGATCCTACGAGCAGTACTTC.

V and J are TRBV19 and TRBJ1-2; D may be TRBD1 (5 bases). Between the trimmed V and J ends, which lost 5 bases and 2 bases, there was a span of 9 bases. The CDR3 consists of 13 residues. Germline CDR1 is LNHDA and CDR2 is SQIVND (reference sequence). The CDR3 coding sequence is TGTGCCAGTAGTCAGGGCCTCAACTATGGCTACACCTTC. Translation gives CASSQGLNYGYTF. The full variable domain, with the rest looked up from reference TRBV19 and TRBJ1-2, is DGGITQSPKYLFRKEGQNVTLSCEQNLNHDAMYWYRQDPGQGLRLIYYSQIVNDFQKGDIAEGYSVSREKKESFPLTVTSAQKNPTAFYLCASSQGLNYGYTFGSGTRLTVV.

To note about this clone: This sample includes further DNA sequences coding for the same CDR3. The chain has TRBV5-1 and TRBJ2-1, with TRBD2 matching 7 bases. The junction had 1 base not matched to a gene; V was cut back by 0 bases and J by 1 base. There are 15 residues in the CDR3. CDR1 is SGHRS, CDR2 YFSETQ, per germline. The chain's CDR3 is CASSLAGLSYNEQFF. CDR3 DNA sequence: TGCGCCAGCAGCTTGGCGGGACTATCCTACAATGAGCAGTTCTTC.

The V and J genes are TRBV19 and TRBJ1-4; a weak D match, TRBD1 (5 bases). Germline V gene lookup returns CDR1 LNHDA and CDR2 SQIVND (reference sequence). V lost 7 bases to trimming and J lost 5 bases, with 14 bases between them. This CDR3 has 14 amino acids. CDR3 amino acids: CASTVLTENEKLFF. The DNA of the CDR3 is TGTGCCAGTACTGTTCTGACAGAGAATGAAAAACTGTTTTTT. The full variable domain, completed using reference TRBV19 and TRBJ1-4, is DGGITQSPKYLFRKEGQNVTLSCEQNLNHDAMYWYRQDPGQGLRLIYYSQIVNDFQKGDIAEGYSVSREKKESFPLTVTSAQKNPTAFYLCASTVLTENEKLFFGSGTQLSVL.

The chain combines TRBV7-9 with TRBJ2-3; D possibly corresponds to TRBD1 (5 bases). V lost 1 base, J lost 2 bases, and 10 bases lay in between. The germline V gene has CDR1 SEHNR and CDR2 FQNEAQ (reference sequence). This CDR3 has 15 amino acids. CDR3 sequence: CASSLGRGPTDTQYF. The CDR3 region has the DNA TGTGCCAGCAGCTTAGGAAGGGGCCCCACAGATACGCAGTATTTT.

The rearrangement links TRBV5-1 to TRBJ2-2; tentatively, D is TRBD1 (6 bases). The CDR3 totals 14 residues. Trimming cost V 6 bases and J 7 bases, with 16 bases left between them. The germline gives CDR1 SGHRS, CDR2 YFSETQ. The DNA of the CDR3 is TGCGCCAGCACCCTAACAGGGTCCGGCGGGGAGCTGTTTTTT. Amino acids: CASTLTGSGGELFF.

The chain carries TRBV2 and TRBJ1-1; no clear D. Trimming removed 8 bases at V and 4 bases at J, with 17 bases between. The CDR3 runs to 14 residues. Germline lookup yields CDR1 SNHLY and CDR2 FYNNEI. As DNA, the CDR3 is TGTGCCAGCTCCGGGGAAAAGGCGTCCACTGAAGCTTTCTTT. Translating gives CASSGEKASTEAFF.

The CDR3 DNA reads as TGTGCCAGCTCACCACAGGAGAGGGTACCCAAAAACATTCAGTACTTC. The encoded protein is CASSPQERVPKNIQYF. This sequence joins TRBV18 and TRBJ2-4; TRBD2 is a possible D gene (5 bases). CDR1 and CDR2 from the germline V gene are KGHSH and LQKENI. This CDR3 has 16 amino acids. V lost 1 base and J lost 2, with 12 bases in between. Drawing the rest from reference TRBV18 and TRBJ2-4, the complete variable domain is NAGVMQNPRHLVRRRGQEARLRCSPMKGHSHVYWYRQLPEEGLKFMVYLQKENIIDESGMPKERFSAEFPKEGPSILRIQQVVRGDSAAYFCASSPQERVPKNIQYFGAGTRLSVL.

This rearrangement joins TRBV6-4 to TRBJ2-1; possible D gene TRBD2, 6 bases. Between the trimmed V and J ends, which lost 5 bases and 4 bases, there was a span of 15 bases. This CDR3 comprises 15 residues. Germline CDR1 reads MRHNA; CDR2 reads SNTAGT. The chain's CDR3 is CASSPTFGGYNEQFF. As DNA, the CDR3 is TGTGCCAGCAGTCCGACTTTTGGAGGGTACAATGAGCAGTTCTTC.